This passage covers 14 T cell receptor beta chains from one sample sequenced in a study of blood T cell repertoires in COVID-19. This table comes from immunoSEQ multiplex PCR, and its TCRdb copy is limited to in-frame clones, with some not included. The table includes some 190,000 clones, more than 65% detected once. Sequencing used peripheral blood. Receptors originate from a woman of 80 years or more with active or convalescent COVID-19.

V is TRBV7-8 and J is TRBJ1-5; no reliable D call. The germline CDR1 and CDR2 sequences are SGHVS and FQNEAQ. V lost 5 bases, J lost 1 base, and 12 bases lay in between. The CDR3 runs to 15 residues. CDR3 in DNA: TGTGCCAGCAGCCGCCGAGGGAGCAGCAATCAGCCCCAGCATTTT. This encodes CASSRRGSSNQPQHF.

The chain combines TRBV6-6 with TRBJ1-3; a weak D match, TRBD1 (6 bases). The CDR3 consists of 16 residues. From germline, CDR1 is MNHNY and CDR2 SVGAGI (reference sequence). Trimming cost V 5 bases and J 0 bases, with 14 bases left between them. CDR3 coding DNA: TGTGCCAGCAGTAGTTTCGACAGGAACTCTGGAAACACCATATATTTT. It is translated as CASSSFDRNSGNTIYF.

The chain combines TRBV19 with TRBJ2-1; maybe TRBD2 (5 bases). This CDR3 spans 14 amino acids. Germline loops: CDR1 LNHDA, CDR2 SQIVND (reference sequence). With 4 bases removed from V and 3 bases from J, the gap between germline ends came to 10 bases. The CDR3 DNA sequence: TGTGCCAGTAGTAAACAGAGGGACTACAATGAGCAGTTCTTC. As protein: CASSKQRDYNEQFF.

The V and J genes are TRBV27 and TRBJ1-2, with TRBD1 matching over 8 bases. Germline CDR1 reads MNHEY; CDR2 reads SMNVEV (reference sequence). CDR3 length: 18 amino acids. The ends lost 5 bases at V and 5 bases at J; junction bases unmatched: 19. CDR3 region: CASSRKLGQAGVGYGYTF. DNA for the CDR3: TGTGCCAGCAGTCGTAAACTGGGACAGGCCGGGGTTGGTTATGGCTACACCTTC.

The gene calls are TRBV28 and TRBJ1-1; D is undetermined. This CDR3 comprises 17 residues. V lost 6 bases and J 3 bases, leaving 23 bases between the germline ends. Germline CDR1 is MDHEN and CDR2 is SYDVKM. The CDR3 region has the DNA TGTGCCAGCAGGACAACGGGCCGGGAGGTTCGCTACACTGAAGCTTTCTTT. Translating gives CASRTTGREVRYTEAFF.

V usage is TRBV28 and J usage is TRBJ2-5; 8 positions agree with TRBD1. Per the germline V gene, CDR1 is MDHEN and CDR2 is SYDVKM. Germline trimming cut 5 bases from V and 3 bases from J; bases unmatched to any gene: 2. The CDR3 covers 13 residues. The CDR3 coding sequence is TGTGCCAGCAGTATGGGACAGGAAGAGACCCAGTACTTC. Residues: CASSMGQEETQYF.

V and J are TRBV19 and TRBJ2-1; D is possibly TRBD1 (6 bases). Germline values: CDR1 LNHDA, CDR2 SQIVND (reference sequence). CDR3 size: 15 residues. With 3 bases removed from V and 2 bases from J, the gap between germline ends came to 11 bases. The CDR3 bases are TGTGCCAGTAGTATCGTAGGGGGACCCTACAATGAGCAGTTCTTC. Translation: CASSIVGGPYNEQFF. Full variable domain (rest looked up from reference TRBV19 and TRBJ2-1): DGGITQSPKYLFRKEGQNVTLSCEQNLNHDAMYWYRQDPGQGLRLIYYSQIVNDFQKGDIAEGYSVSREKKESFPLTVTSAQKNPTAFYLCASSIVGGPYNEQFFGPGTRLTVL.

Remarks on this clone: At the DNA level, this CDR3 is encoded by other sequences in the same sample as well. The V call is TRBV5-1, the J call TRBJ1-2, with 8 bases lining up with TRBD1. Germline V gene data show CDR1 as SGHRS and CDR2 as YFSETQ. V lost 0 bases and J lost 5; bases outside the gene matches: 6. The CDR3 has 15 residues. The CDR3 spells CASSLAGQGGYGYTF. CDR3 nucleotides: TGCGCCAGCAGCTTGGCCGGACAGGGAGGTTATGGCTACACCTTC.

The V and J genes are TRBV5-1 and TRBJ2-7, with TRBD1 as a possible D gene (5 bases). The CDR3 is made up of 15 amino acids. Deletions cut 6 bases from V and 4 bases from J, with 20 bases between. Germline V gene lookup returns CDR1 SGHRS and CDR2 YFSETQ. The CDR3 DNA reads as TGCGCCAGCACCCCAGAGAGGCAGGGTCCGTACGAGCAGTACTTC. Translated: CASTPERQGPYEQYF.

This chain uses TRBV2 with TRBJ1-4, with D possibly being TRBD1 (6 bases). The germline gives CDR1 SNHLY, CDR2 FYNNEI. V gave up 6 bases and J gave up 10 bases, with 15 bases separating them. This CDR3 comprises 13 residues. This CDR3 reads CASRETGRGKLFF. CDR3 bases: TGTGCCAGCAGGGAAACAGGGAGAGGAAAACTGTTTTTT.

The sample holds a few counts of this clone. This chain joins TRBV20-1 and TRBJ1-2; D perhaps matches TRBD1 (5 bases). V lost 5 bases, J lost 6 bases, and 7 bases lay in between. Germline CDR1 DFQATT, CDR2 SNEGSKA (reference sequence). The CDR3 runs to 10 residues. The CDR3 region is CSAQGNGYTF. Here the CDR3 DNA reads TGCAGTGCTCAGGGTAATGGCTACACCTTC.

J is TRBJ2-3 and V is TRBV6-6; D gene unclear. From germline, CDR1 is MNHNY and CDR2 SVGAGI (reference sequence). V was shortened by 5 bases and J by 2 bases, with 5 bases between the two germline ends. CDR3 length equals 12 residues. The CDR3 here is CASSPNTDTQYF. CDR3 bases: TGTGCCAGCAGTCCCAACACAGATACGCAGTATTTT.

This clone appeared a few times. This sequence joins TRBV23-1 and TRBJ1-4; 7 bases agree with TRBD1. TRBV23-1 belongs to the ORF category, with a function that is uncertain. The J segment lost 0 bases and the V segment lost 7 bases, leaving 14 bases of the junction unmatched. The CDR3 is 18 residues long. In DNA form, the CDR3 reads TGCGCCAGCACCGAGGAGGGACAGAACAGAACAACTAATGAAAAACTGTTTTTT. This codes for CASTEEGQNRTTNEKLFF.

The rearrangement uses TRBV6-5 and TRBJ1-2; D may be TRBD1 (5 bases). Germline V gives CDR1 MNHEY, CDR2 SVGAGI. The CDR3 sequence is 13 residues long. Trimming left V 6 bases short and J 5 bases short, with 13 bases between. The CDR3 spells CASSSRQPYGYTF. The CDR3 DNA sequence: TGTGCCAGCAGCTCCAGACAGCCTTATGGCTACACCTTC.